The 2 T cell receptor beta chains listed next were all sequenced from one sample in a study of blood T cell repertoires in COVID-19. Assay: immunoSEQ multiplex PCR; the TCRdb copy retains only in-frame clones and omits some. Of roughly 90,000 clones in the sample, around 82% are singletons; the top ten hold roughly 12%. Sequenced material: peripheral blood. Receptors originate from a human donor in a cohort sampled during active COVID-19.

The rearrangement uses TRBV7-9 and TRBJ1-1; TRBD1 agrees at 7 bases. Germline CDR1 is SEHNR and CDR2 is FQNEAQ (reference sequence). The CDR3 is 14 amino acids. V shed 5 bases and J 1 base; nucleotides not matched to a gene: 4. Here the CDR3 reads CASSNRGWNTEAFF. CDR3 in DNA: TGTGCCAGCAGCAACAGGGGATGGAACACTGAAGCTTTCTTT.

The CDR3 protein is CASSTNRGNTEAFF. As DNA, the CDR3 is TGTGCCAGCAGCACCAACAGGGGGAACACTGAAGCTTTCTTT. The J gene is TRBJ1-1, the V gene TRBV7-8, with 7 bases lining up with TRBD1. Germline trimming cut 5 bases from V and 1 base from J; bases unmatched to any gene: 4. The CDR3 extends over 14 amino acids. Germline loops: CDR1 SGHVS, CDR2 FQNEAQ.